This T cell receptor beta chain emerged from a study of shared clonotypes between healthy human individuals. Study-level information: Two women and a few men aged 18 to 49 served as donors.

Profiled with immunoSEQ multiplex PCR; TCRdb holds only in-frame clones, not every one. Of about 2.4 million clones listed, more than 85% were seen once; the top ten hold 0.36%. This clone was observed once. The CDR3 is 16 residues long. V shed 6 bases, J shed 9 bases, and the junction held 14 bases outside the gene matches. CDR1 and CDR2 from the germline V gene are GTSNPN and SVGIG (reference sequence). Adults of Caucasian background living in Nashville, Tennessee made up all donors. The TCR was taken from a man between 18 and 29 years old in good health. Some clones in this sample may be carry-over from other donors' samples. The sample taken for sequencing was naive CD4+ T cells from PBMCs. Subset reported: CD45RA+ positively selected. The rearrangement uses TRBV30 and TRBJ2-1; 13 nucleotides match TRBD2. The CDR3 loop is CACSPGTSGRAIEQFF. CDR3 nucleotide sequence: TGTGCCTGTAGCCCAGGAACTAGCGGGAGGGCCATTGAGCAGTTCTTC.